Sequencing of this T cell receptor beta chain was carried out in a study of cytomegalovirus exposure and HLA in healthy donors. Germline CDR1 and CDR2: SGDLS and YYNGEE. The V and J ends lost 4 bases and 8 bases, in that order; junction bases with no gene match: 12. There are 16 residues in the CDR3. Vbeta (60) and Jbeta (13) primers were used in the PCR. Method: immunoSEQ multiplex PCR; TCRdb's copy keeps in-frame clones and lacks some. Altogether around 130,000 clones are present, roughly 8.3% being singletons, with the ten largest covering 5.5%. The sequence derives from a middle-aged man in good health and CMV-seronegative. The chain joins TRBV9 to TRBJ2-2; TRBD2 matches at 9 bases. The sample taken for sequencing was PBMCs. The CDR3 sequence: CASSLGAAGGLGELFF. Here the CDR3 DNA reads TGTGCCAGCAGCCTAGGGGCAGCGGGGGGTTTAGGGGAGCTGTTTTTT.